The source of this TCR beta chain is a study of T-cell reconstitution after alpha-beta-depleted transplantation in children. Study-level findings and limits: Some patients' high day-60 TCRbeta diversity was attributed to recipient cells surviving conditioning. It was newly produced T cells that mostly accounted for T-cell counts and diversity one year after transplant.

Unique molecular identifiers were used to barcode this TCRbeta library. TCRdb reprocessed the PCR reads via MiXCR and lists one record per CDR3 protein. The sample holds fewer than 550,000 distinct CDR3 sequences; 10% to 12% are singletons and the top ten take roughly 15%. In the case of this clonotype: What it binds is not known.

CDR1 and CDR2 (germline): MDHEN, SYDVKM. V was clipped by 5 bases and J by 5 bases, with 34 bases between them. The CDR3 is made up of 21 amino acids. The rearrangement joins TRBV28 to TRBJ1-5, with D possibly matching TRBD1 (6 bases). The sequenced sample was PBMCs, mostly from graft donor cells, obtained 180 days after TCRalphabeta/CD19-depleted stem cell transplant. The TCR was taken from a female patient between 2 and 15 years old who had a stem cell transplant for aplastic anemia, so the T cells may come from the graft donor. Here the CDR3 DNA reads TGTGCCAGCAGTCCCCGCCAGCAGTTTCTACGGGACACCTCCCAAGATCAGCCCCAGCATTTT. It codes for CASSPRQQFLRDTSQDQPQHF.